These 26 T cell receptor beta chains were sequenced from one sample in a study of tumor-infiltrating lymphocytes in primary liver carcinoma. TCR beta cDNA was prepared out of roughly 500 ng total RNA by means of a constant-region primer. Three nested multiplex PCR rounds, a slightly modified ARM-PCR, produced the libraries for TCR beta. The study ran its first two PCR rounds for roughly 10 cycles each, using TRBV1-TRBV30 forward primers and a C-beta reverse primer. In TCRdb, the multiplex PCR reads were re-called with MiXCR into one record per CDR3 protein. The repertoire has 90,000 to 150,000 distinct CDR3 sequences, approximately 71% of them found once; the top ten carry 8.1%. For each extraction, RNA and DNA were obtained together from 20-30 mg of unsorted bulk tissue. The specimen was tumor-adjacent normal liver tissue. These receptors all come from a woman aged 60-75 years with primary liver carcinoma and hepatitis B virus infection.

Judged by abundance, this clonotype is medium-sized. CDR3 sequence: CASSLRLAGGWDEQFF. The CDR3 DNA sequence: TGTGCCAGCAGCTTGAGGCTAGCGGGAGGGTGGGATGAGCAGTTCTTC. The chain combines TRBV11-2 with TRBJ2-1; 12 bases line up with TRBD2. Germline CDR1 reads SGHAT; CDR2 reads FQNNGV. This CDR3 contains 16 residues. Trimming cost V 3 bases and J 8 bases; bases outside gene matches: 8. Based on the CDR3 plus reference TRBV11-2 and TRBJ2-1, the full variable domain is EAGVAQSPRYKIIEKRQSVAFWCNPISGHATLYWYQQILGQGPKLLIQFQNNGVVDDSQLPKDRFSAERLKGVDSTLKIQPAKLEDSAVYLCASSLRLAGGWDEQFFGPGTRLTVL.

With regard to this clonotype: A much larger clone is a single base away; this may be a read error. The genes are TRBV5-1 and TRBJ2-4, with TRBD1 as a possible D gene (6 bases). Germline CDR1 and CDR2: SGHRS and YFSETQ. The CDR3 is 16 amino acids. CDR3 coding DNA: TGCGCCAGCGGCTTGGGGGCAGGGAGCGTCAAAAACATTCAGTACTTC. Translating gives CASGLGAGSVKNIQYF.

The genes are TRBV20-1 and TRBJ2-7; 11 nucleotides match TRBD2. CDR3 length: 17 amino acids. V was clipped by 5 bases and J by 2 bases; unmatched bases: 14. The germline CDR1 and CDR2 sequences are DFQATT and SNEGSKA (reference sequence). CDR3 bases: TGCAGTGCTCCTAGGCGTATCGGGACTAGCGGCGCCTACGAGCAGTACTTC. Translated, it gives CSAPRRIGTSGAYEQYF.

With respect to this clonotype: A single base separates this from a much larger clone, so it may be a read error. This rearrangement joins TRBV29-1 to TRBJ1-2, with 9 positions matching TRBD1. Germline loops: CDR1 SQVTM, CDR2 ANQGSEA. CDR3 length: 14 residues. The CDR3 reads CGVPRQGEGYGYTF. The CDR3 DNA reads TGCGGCGTTCCAAGACAGGGGGAGGGGTATGGCTACACCTTC.

Notes on this clonotype: A read error may account for a junction end that differs from germline. The chain links TRBV29-1 to TRBJ1-3; D is unresolved. This CDR3 has 12 residues. The V gene's germline CDR1 is SQVTM and CDR2 ANQGSEA. In DNA form, the CDR3 reads TGTAGCGTCGGCGGGCATGGAGACACCATATATTTT. Amino acid sequence: CSVGGHGDTIYF. Using reference TRBV29-1 and TRBJ1-3 for the parts outside the CDR3, the full variable domain is SAVISQKPSRDICQRGTSLTIQCQVDSQVTMMFWYRQQPGQSLTLIATANQGSEATYESGFVIDKFPISRPNLTFSTLTVSNMSPEDSSIYLCSVGGHGDTIYFGEGSWLTVV.

This clonotype was counted many times. This rearrangement joins TRBV6-5 to TRBJ2-1; no firm D call. V gave up 5 bases and J gave up 4 bases, with 12 bases separating them. Germline V CDR1 and CDR2: MNHEY, SVGAGI. The CDR3 runs 14 residues. The CDR3 region has the DNA TGTGCCAGCAGTACGGGTGGGCTATACAATGAGCAGTTCTTC. Its translation: CASSTGGLYNEQFF.

With regard to this clonotype: One end of the junction is discordant with germline, which a read error may explain. This chain uses TRBV11-2 with TRBJ2-3; 8 nucleotides align to TRBD2. This CDR3 contains 15 residues. Looked up from germline, CDR1 is SGHAT and CDR2 is FQNNGV. CDR3 bases: TGTACCAGCAGTTCAACCGGCGGACTAGCAGATACGCAATATTTT. Residues: CTSSSTGGLADTQYF.

On this clonotype itself: At one end the junction does not follow the germline gene, possibly because of a read error. The J gene is TRBJ2-5, the V gene TRBV11-2; 7 positions agree with TRBD2. The CDR3 sequence is 16 residues long. Germline V gene data show CDR1 as SGHAT and CDR2 as FQNNGV. This CDR3 reads CASGPPTGGLRETRYF. The CDR3 DNA reads TGTGCCAGCGGCCCCCCCACCGGAGGCTTGCGGGAGACCCGGTACTTC.

As regards this clonotype: As the CDR3 is not closed by the conserved phenylalanine or tryptophan, this likely results from a read error. The rearrangement joins TRBV11-3 to TRBJ2-7; a possible D gene is TRBD2 (6 bases). This CDR3 spans 15 amino acids. From germline, CDR1 is SGHNT and CDR2 YENEEA. Trimming cost V 5 bases and J 3 bases, with 17 bases left between them. Here the CDR3 reads CASSPGTWGNYEQYL. CDR3 DNA: TGTGCCAGCAGCCCTGGGACTTGGGGCAACTACGAGCAGTACCTC.

V usage is TRBV29-1 and J usage is TRBJ2-1; 9 nucleotides match TRBD1. This CDR3 comprises 15 residues. Germline V lookup: CDR1 SQVTM, CDR2 ANQGSEA. This CDR3 is CNVEDTGGLYNEQFF. DNA of the CDR3: TGCAATGTTGAAGATACAGGGGGCTTGTACAATGAGCAGTTCTTC.

Notes on this clonotype: Germline and junction disagree at one end, which may indicate a read error. The chain has TRBV4-1 and TRBJ2-1; 7 positions match TRBD2. CDR1 and CDR2 (germline): MGHRA, YSYEKL. This CDR3 has 16 residues. The chain's CDR3 is CAGSQVGLAGDDEQFF. In DNA form, the CDR3 reads TGCGCCGGCAGCCAAGTGGGACTGGCGGGGGACGATGAGCAGTTCTTC.

This clonotype was detected ten times or more. The V and J genes are TRBV28 and TRBJ1-2, with a possible D match to TRBD1 (6 bases). CDR1 and CDR2 (germline): MDHEN, SYDVKM. The CDR3 has 15 amino acids. The germline V and J ends were trimmed by 7 bases and 3 bases, with 18 bases remaining between them. In DNA form, the CDR3 reads TGTGCCAGCACATCACGGGCAGGGGCTGACTATGGCTACACCTTC. Its translation is CASTSRAGADYGYTF.

The table lists this clonotype with a few counts. A read error may account for a junction end that differs from germline. The rearrangement joins TRBV29-1 to TRBJ2-2; 13 bases are shared with TRBD2. This CDR3 comprises 17 residues. Germline assignment: CDR1 SQVTM and CDR2 ANQGSEA. The DNA of the CDR3 is TGCAGCGTTGAAGGGACTAGCGGGAGCTTGAACGCCGGGGAGCAGTTTTTT. Translation gives CSVEGTSGSLNAGEQFF.

As regards this clonotype: At one end the junction does not follow the germline gene, possibly because of a read error. The genes are TRBV28 and TRBJ2-2; 7 nucleotides line up with TRBD2. In germline, CDR1 is MDHEN, CDR2 SYDVKM. CDR3 length: 15 residues. CDR3 in amino acids: CACSSGGGGTGELFF. The CDR3 DNA reads TGTGCCTGCAGTTCGGGCGGGGGAGGCACCGGGGAGCTGTTTTTT. The full variable domain, with the rest looked up from reference TRBV28 and TRBJ2-2, is DVKVTQSSRYLVKRTGEKVFLECVQDMDHENMFWYRQDPGLGLRLIYFSYDVKMKEKGDIPEGYSVSREKKERFSLILESASTNQTSMYLCACSSGGGGTGELFFGEGSRLTVL.

As to this clonotype: Sequence at one end of the junction differs from germline and may be a read error. The chain links TRBV11-2 to TRBJ1-1, with D perhaps matching TRBD1 (6 bases). CDR1 is SGHAT and CDR2 is FQNNGV in the germline V gene. This CDR3 region has 13 residues. This CDR3 reads CASLDRYHTEAFF. The CDR3 coding sequence is TGTGCCAGCCTGGACAGATATCACACTGAAGCATTCTTT.

The chain has TRBV20-1 and TRBJ2-7; possibly TRBD2 for D (5 bases). Trimming removed 5 bases from V and 4 bases from J, with 21 bases in between. The CDR3 contains 15 residues. Germline-derived CDR1 and CDR2 are DFQATT and SNEGSKA (reference sequence). The CDR3 is CSAALAFQNPYEQYF. The CDR3 nucleotides read TGCAGTGCTGCTTTAGCGTTCCAAAATCCGTACGAGCAGTACTTC.

V usage is TRBV28 and J usage is TRBJ2-5; 12 positions match TRBD2. The CDR3 loop spans 16 amino acids. Per germline, CDR1 MDHEN and CDR2 SYDVKM. After removal of 11 bases from V and 2 bases from J, the junction contained 12 bases not matched to a gene. CDR3 in DNA: TGTGCCTCCGGTAGACTAGCGGGAGTGGGGCAAGAGACCCAGTACTTC. Translated, it gives CASGRLAGVGQETQYF.

This clonotype was seen more than once but under ten times. In DNA form, the CDR3 reads TGTGCCTGGAGTCTGACAGGGGTAGCTAACTATGGCTACACCTTC. Protein product: CAWSLTGVANYGYTF. V gene TRBV30 combines with J gene TRBJ1-2; 8 nucleotides agree with TRBD1. V lost 2 bases, J lost 0 bases, and 5 bases stayed unmatched. The CDR3 extends over 15 amino acids. Germline V gene data show CDR1 as GTSNPN and CDR2 as SVGIG (reference sequence).

This clonotype was seen at least ten times. The rearrangement links TRBV5-6 to TRBJ1-1; no definite D call. This CDR3 comprises 14 residues. Trimming pared 4 bases from V and 3 bases from J, leaving 13 bases between. Germline CDR1 SGHDT, CDR2 YYEEEE. The CDR3, as DNA: TGTGCCAGCAGCCGCCCCCGGGTCTACACTGAAGCTTTCTTT. It codes for CASSRPRVYTEAFF.

Regarding this clonotype: At one end the junction does not follow the germline gene, possibly because of a read error. This chain connects TRBV7-8 to TRBJ1-3, with D perhaps matching TRBD1 (6 bases). The CDR3 spans 14 residues. Germline-derived CDR1 and CDR2 are SGHVS and FQNEAQ. CDR3 sequence reads: CVSSPWGAGDTIYF. In nucleotides, the CDR3 is TGTGTCAGCAGCCCCTGGGGGGCTGGAGACACCATATATTTT.

This clonotype was picked up a small number of times. This rearrangement joins TRBV10-1 to TRBJ2-1; maybe TRBD2 (6 bases). The ends were cut back, 6 bases at V and 5 bases at J, with 14 bases in the middle. The CDR3 sequence is 14 residues long. Per germline, CDR1 WNHNN and CDR2 SYGVQD (reference sequence). The CDR3 is CASSGLPGHNEQFF. The CDR3 DNA reads TGCGCCAGCAGCGGACTACCAGGACACAATGAGCAGTTCTTC.

The chain couples TRBV7-3 to TRBJ2-1, with 7 nucleotides matching TRBD2. The junction had 6 bases not matched to a gene; V was cut back by 2 bases and J by 5 bases. CDR1 and CDR2 (germline): SGHTA, FQGTGA. The CDR3 has 15 residues. The CDR3 loop is CASSLGASGHNEQFF. Here the CDR3 DNA reads TGTGCCAGCAGCTTAGGGGCTAGCGGACACAATGAGCAGTTCTTC.

The gene calls are TRBV5-1 and TRBJ1-1, with D unclear. Germline CDR1 SGHRS, CDR2 YFSETQ. The CDR3 consists of 15 residues. The V gene lost 3 bases and the J gene lost 3 bases, with 15 bases spanning the gap. DNA for the CDR3: TGCGCCAGCAGCTCGGATGGGAGAATGGACACTGAAGCTTTCTTT. This codes for CASSSDGRMDTEAFF. The complete variable domain, with remaining parts taken from reference TRBV5-1 and TRBJ1-1, reads KAGVTQTPRYLIKTRGQQVTLSCSPISGHRSVSWYQQTPGQGLQFLFEYFSETQRNKGNFPGRFSGRQFSNSRSEMNVSTLELGDSALYLCASSSDGRMDTEAFFGQGTRLTVV.

This chain links TRBV11-2 with TRBJ1-2; the D gene is possibly TRBD1 (5 bases). The V gene's germline CDR1 is SGHAT and CDR2 FQNNGV. CDR3 length equals 13 residues. CDR3 sequence: CVSADSFNYGYTF. CDR3 in DNA: TGTGTCAGTGCCGACAGCTTTAATTATGGCTACACCTTC.

A single count supports this clonotype. The junction and the germline gene differ at one end; a read error may be behind it. The chain employs TRBV11-2 and TRBJ2-3, with D tentatively TRBD2 (5 bases). The CDR3 extends over 17 amino acids. Germline assignment: CDR1 SGHAT and CDR2 FQNNGV. CDR3 region: CASGLDPGKTSTDTQYF. CDR3 in DNA: TGTGCCAGCGGCTTAGATCCGGGGAAGACTAGCACAGATACGCAGTATTTT.

A word on this clonotype: The junction shows a germline mismatch at one end, possibly a read error. This sequence joins TRBV19 and TRBJ1-1; D is perhaps TRBD1 (5 bases). CDR3 length equals 13 residues. Germline values: CDR1 LNHDA, CDR2 SQIVND (reference sequence). The DNA of the CDR3 is TGTGCCAGTTGTATTATCGGGGGGACTGAAGCTTTCTTT. Translating it yields CASCIIGGTEAFF.